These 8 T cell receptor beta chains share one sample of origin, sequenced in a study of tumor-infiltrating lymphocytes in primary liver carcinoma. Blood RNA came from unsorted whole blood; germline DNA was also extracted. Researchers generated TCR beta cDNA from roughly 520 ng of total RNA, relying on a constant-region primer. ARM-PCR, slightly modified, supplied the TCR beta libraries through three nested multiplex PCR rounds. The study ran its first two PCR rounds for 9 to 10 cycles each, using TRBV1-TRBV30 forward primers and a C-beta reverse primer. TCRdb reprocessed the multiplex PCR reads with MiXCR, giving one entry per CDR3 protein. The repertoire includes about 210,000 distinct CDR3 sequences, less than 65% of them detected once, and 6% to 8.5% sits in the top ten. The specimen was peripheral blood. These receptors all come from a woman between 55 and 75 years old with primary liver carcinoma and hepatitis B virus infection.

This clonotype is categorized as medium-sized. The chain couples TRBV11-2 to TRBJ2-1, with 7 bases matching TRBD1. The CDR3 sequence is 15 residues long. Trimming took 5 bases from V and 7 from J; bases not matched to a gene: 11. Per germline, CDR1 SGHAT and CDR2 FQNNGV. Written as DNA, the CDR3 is TGTGCCAGCAGCCGGCTAAACTACAGGGGAAATGAGCAGTTCTTC. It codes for CASSRLNYRGNEQFF.

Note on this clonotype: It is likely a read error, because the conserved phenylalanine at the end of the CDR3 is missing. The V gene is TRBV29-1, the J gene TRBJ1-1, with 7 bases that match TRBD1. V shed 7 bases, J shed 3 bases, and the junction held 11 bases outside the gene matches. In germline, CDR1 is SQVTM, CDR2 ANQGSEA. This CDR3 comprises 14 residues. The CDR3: CSAFGDSMHTEAFS. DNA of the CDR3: TGCAGCGCGTTCGGGGACAGCATGCACACTGAAGCTTTCTCT.

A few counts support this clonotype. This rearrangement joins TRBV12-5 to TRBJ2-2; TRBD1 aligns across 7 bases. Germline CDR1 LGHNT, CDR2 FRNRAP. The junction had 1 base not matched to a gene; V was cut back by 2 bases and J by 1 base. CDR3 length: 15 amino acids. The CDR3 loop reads CASGLYRGNTGELFF. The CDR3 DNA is TGTGCTAGTGGTTTGTACAGGGGGAACACCGGGGAGCTGTTTTTT.

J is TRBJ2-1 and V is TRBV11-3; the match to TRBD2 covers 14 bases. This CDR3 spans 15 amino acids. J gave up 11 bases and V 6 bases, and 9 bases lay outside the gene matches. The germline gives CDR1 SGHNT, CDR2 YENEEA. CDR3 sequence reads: CASSLSRTSGGQQFF. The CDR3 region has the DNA TGTGCCAGCAGTTTATCCCGGACTAGCGGGGGGCAGCAGTTCTTC.

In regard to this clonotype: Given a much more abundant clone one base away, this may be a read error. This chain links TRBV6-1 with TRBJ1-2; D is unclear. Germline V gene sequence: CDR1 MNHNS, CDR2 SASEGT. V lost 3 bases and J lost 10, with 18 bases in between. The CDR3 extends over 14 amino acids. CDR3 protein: CASSDIGGWNDYTF. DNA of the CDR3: TGTGCCAGCAGTGATATAGGAGGGTGGAATGACTACACCTTC.

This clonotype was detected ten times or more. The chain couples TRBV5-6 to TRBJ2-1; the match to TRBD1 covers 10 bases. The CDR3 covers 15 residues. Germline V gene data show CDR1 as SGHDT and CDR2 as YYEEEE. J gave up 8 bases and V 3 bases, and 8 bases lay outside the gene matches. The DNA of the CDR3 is TGTGCCAGCAGCTCAAGGACAGGGGGTATCTATGAGCAGTTCTTC. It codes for CASSSRTGGIYEQFF.

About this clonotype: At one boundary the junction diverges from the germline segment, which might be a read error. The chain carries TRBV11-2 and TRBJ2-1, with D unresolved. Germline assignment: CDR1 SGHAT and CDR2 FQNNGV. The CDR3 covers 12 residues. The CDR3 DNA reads TGTGGCAGCAGCATGGCTCCAGGTGAGCAGTTCTTC. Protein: CGSSMAPGEQFF.

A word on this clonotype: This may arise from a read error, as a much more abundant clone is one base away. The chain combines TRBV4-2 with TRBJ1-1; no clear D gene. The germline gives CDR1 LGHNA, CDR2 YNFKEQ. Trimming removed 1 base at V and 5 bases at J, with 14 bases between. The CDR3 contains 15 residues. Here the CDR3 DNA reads TGTGCCAGCAGCCAAGCGGCTGCGGAAGTGACTGAAGCTTTCTTT. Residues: CASSQAAAEVTEAFF.